The 30 T cell receptor beta chains given below trace back to one sample, sequenced in a study of OX40 agonist ivuxolimab in advanced cancers. Sequencing was performed with immunoSEQ multiplex PCR; in TCRdb, only in-frame clones are kept and a portion is missing. The sample includes 40,000 or so clones, around four fifths of them seen just once. The specimen was CD4+ or CD8+ T cells sorted from blood, collected in a trial of the OX40 agonist ivuxolimab. All receptors derive from an adult with an advanced solid tumor such as melanoma, head and neck, liver or kidney cancer.

The rearrangement links TRBV18 to TRBJ2-4; 8 nucleotides agree with TRBD1. Germline V gene lookup returns CDR1 KGHSH and CDR2 LQKENI. CDR3 length equals 16 residues. V lost 5 bases and J lost 2; bases outside the gene matches: 8. The chain's CDR3 is CASSLRQGLPKNIQYF. Here the CDR3 DNA reads TGTGCCAGCTCATTAAGACAGGGGTTACCCAAAAACATTCAGTACTTC.

The CDR3: CASSPGTGVNTEAFF. The DNA for the CDR3 is TGCGCCAGCAGCCCAGGGACAGGGGTGAACACTGAAGCTTTCTTT. The chain has TRBV5-1 and TRBJ1-1; 10 bases map to TRBD1. Trimming removed 4 bases from V and 0 bases from J; junction bases left unmatched: 3. Looked up from germline, CDR1 is SGHRS and CDR2 is YFSETQ. CDR3 length: 15 amino acids.

The gene calls are TRBV7-9 and TRBJ2-1; perhaps TRBD2 as D (6 bases). Germline-derived CDR1 and CDR2 are SEHNR and FQNEAQ (reference sequence). V was pared by 5 bases and J by 5 bases, with 13 bases between. The CDR3 runs 14 residues. In DNA form, the CDR3 reads TGTGCCAGCAGCCCGCCACTAGCTAACAATGAGCAGTTCTTC. Its translation is CASSPPLANNEQFF.

The sample holds a few counts of this clone. The V gene is TRBV18, the J gene TRBJ1-2; no clear D gene. From germline, CDR1 is KGHSH and CDR2 LQKENI. This CDR3 region has 13 residues. V lost 2 bases to trimming and J lost 3 bases, with 7 bases between them. In DNA form, the CDR3 reads TGTGCCAGCTCACCAAGTATAGACTATGGCTACACCTTC. Translation gives CASSPSIDYGYTF.

As regards this clone: One end of the junction is discordant with germline, which a read error may explain. The CDR3 loop is CASSPDRGGNQLQHF. CDR3 sequence (DNA): TGTGCCAGCTCACCGGACAGGGGCGGCAATCAGCTCCAGCATTTT. The chain links TRBV18 to TRBJ1-5; TRBD1 matches 9 bases. Germline V gene lookup returns CDR1 KGHSH and CDR2 LQKENI. This CDR3 spans 15 amino acids.

The genes are TRBV29-1 and TRBJ2-7; D unresolved. The ends were cut back, 4 bases at V and 3 bases at J, with 16 bases in the middle. Looked up from germline, CDR1 is SQVTM and CDR2 is ANQGSEA. The CDR3 covers 14 residues. The CDR3 loop is CSVVLSGLSYEQYF. CDR3 coding DNA: TGCAGCGTTGTTTTATCTGGGCTGAGCTACGAGCAGTACTTC.

This clone has a handful of counts. The chain is built from TRBV4-2 and TRBJ2-2, with 7 bases fitting TRBD2. The length of the CDR3 is 17 residues. Germline CDR1 and CDR2: LGHNA and YNFKEQ. The junction had 10 bases not matched to a gene; V was cut back by 0 bases and J by 6 bases. The CDR3: CASSQESSGTLSGELFF. Here the CDR3 DNA reads TGTGCCAGCAGCCAAGAGTCGAGCGGGACCCTGTCCGGGGAGCTGTTTTTT.

The rearrangement joins TRBV4-3 to TRBJ1-6; D is unclear. The CDR3 loop spans 13 amino acids. Germline V gives CDR1 LGHNA, CDR2 YSLEER. V lost 0 bases, J lost 7 bases, and 4 bases lay in between. The CDR3 region has the DNA TGCGCCAGCAGCCAAGACCCCAATTCACCCCTCCACTTT. Translation gives CASSQDPNSPLHF.

The CDR3 reads CASSIGQATNEKLFF. The DNA for the CDR3 is TGTGCCAGCAGCATCGGACAGGCAACTAATGAAAAACTGTTTTTT. The chain uses TRBV5-7 and TRBJ1-4; 7 nucleotides align to TRBD1. TRBV5-7 is an ORF; its function is uncertain. The CDR3 extends over 15 amino acids. V lost 4 bases, J lost 0 bases, and 3 bases stayed unmatched.

V and J are TRBV27 and TRBJ2-5; 13 bases agree with TRBD2. The germline CDR1 and CDR2 sequences are MNHEY and SMNVEV (reference sequence). The CDR3 is 19 residues long. The V segment lost 2 bases and the J segment 1 base; nucleotides outside the gene matches: 10. CDR3 protein: CASSLDPGLAGPVQETQYF. CDR3 nucleotides: TGTGCCAGCAGTTTAGACCCGGGACTAGCGGGACCCGTCCAAGAGACCCAGTACTTC.

The chain has TRBV18 and TRBJ2-7; D gene ambiguous. Trimming took 0 bases from V and 5 from J, leaving 8 bases between them. Germline V gene lookup returns CDR1 KGHSH and CDR2 LQKENI. The CDR3 is 13 residues long. The DNA for the CDR3 is TGTGCCAGCTCACCACCAATAGGAGACGAGCAGTACTTC. It encodes CASSPPIGDEQYF.

The V gene is TRBV7-2, the J gene TRBJ1-5; unclear D gene. Germline values: CDR1 SGHTA, CDR2 FQGNSA. Trimming removed 1 base from V and 5 bases from J, with 6 bases in between. The CDR3 covers 13 residues. The CDR3 nucleotides are TGTGCCAGCAGCTTAGTGCACGATCAGCCCCAGCATTTT. Translated, it gives CASSLVHDQPQHF.

Note on this clone: The junction differs from germline at one of its ends, possibly a read error. J is TRBJ1-1 and V is TRBV7-2; unclear D gene. The CDR3 spans 13 residues. The V gene's germline CDR1 is SGHTA and CDR2 FQGNSA. CDR3 sequence: CASSPNGEREAFF. DNA of the CDR3: TGCGCCAGCAGCCCCAACGGGGAAAGGGAAGCTTTCTTT.

The chain joins TRBV5-8 to TRBJ1-2; D not resolved. This CDR3 spans 14 amino acids. Germline V lookup: CDR1 SGHTS, CDR2 YDEGEE. Trimming pared 2 bases from V and 2 bases from J, leaving 10 bases between. As DNA, the CDR3 is TGTGCCAGCAGCTTCCCAGCGGTCAACTATGGCTACACCTTC. This sequence encodes CASSFPAVNYGYTF.

This clone has only a few counts. The J gene is TRBJ2-4, the V gene TRBV14; D remains unclear. Trimming removed 3 bases at V and 6 bases at J, with 3 bases between. The CDR3 runs to 11 residues. Germline values: CDR1 SGHDN, CDR2 FVKESK. The CDR3: CASSQGNIQYF. For the CDR3, the DNA is TGTGCCAGCAGCCAGGGAAACATTCAGTACTTC.

Notes on this clone: Given the absence of the conserved phenylalanine or tryptophan at the CDR3 end, a read error is likely. The V call is TRBV5-1, the J call TRBJ1-2, with 9 bases identical to TRBD1. The trim removed 0 bases at V and 3 bases at J, leaving 0 bases unmatched. From germline, CDR1 is SGHRS and CDR2 YFSETQ. The length of the CDR3 is 14 residues. The CDR3 DNA reads TGCGCCAGCAGCTTGGGACAGGGGGACTATGGCTACACCCTC. Translated, it gives CASSLGQGDYGYTL.

This clone was seen a few times. The junction and the germline gene differ at one end; a read error may be behind it. V is TRBV29-1 and J is TRBJ2-7; TRBD1 agrees at 8 bases. Germline CDR1 SQVTM, CDR2 ANQGSEA. This CDR3 region has 12 residues. The CDR3 nucleotides are TGCAGCGTTGAATCCTTGGGACAGGCCCCTCACTTC. This translates into CSVESLGQAPHF.

The chain employs TRBV14 and TRBJ1-1; D might be TRBD1 (6 bases). The length of the CDR3 is 13 residues. V was cut by 4 bases and J by 5 bases, with 11 bases left in between. Germline values: CDR1 SGHDN, CDR2 FVKESK. In DNA, the CDR3 is TGTGCCAGCAGCCTAGGGGGAGGAACTGAAGCTTTCTTT. It codes for CASSLGGGTEAFF.

This clone appeared once. V gene TRBV7-2 combines with J gene TRBJ2-1; D is perhaps TRBD1 (5 bases). Trimming shortened V by 4 bases and J by 3 bases, and 10 bases separated the two germline ends. The CDR3 is made up of 14 amino acids. Germline assignment: CDR1 SGHTA and CDR2 FQGNSA. The CDR3 DNA reads as TGTGCCAGCAGCTACCAGGGATACTACAATGAGCAGTTCTTC. Its protein product is CASSYQGYYNEQFF.

The V call is TRBV18, the J call TRBJ2-5; no clear D. Germline lookup yields CDR1 KGHSH and CDR2 LQKENI. CDR3 length: 12 residues. Trimming pared 4 bases from V and 5 bases from J, leaving 8 bases between. Written as DNA, the CDR3 is TGTGCCAGCTCACGAGCTGGGGAGACCCAGTACTTC. Protein product: CASSRAGETQYF.

V gene TRBV6-1 combines with J gene TRBJ2-2; a weak D match, TRBD2 (6 bases). The CDR3 sequence is 16 residues long. Germline V gene sequence: CDR1 MNHNS, CDR2 SASEGT. The ends were cut back, 0 bases at V and 7 bases at J, with 15 bases in the middle. The CDR3 DNA reads as TGTGCCAGCAGTGAAGCCCCGACTAGATATGGCGGGGAGCTGTTTTTT. Protein product: CASSEAPTRYGGELFF.

The rearrangement uses TRBV11-1 and TRBJ2-3; 8 nucleotides match TRBD2. The CDR3 extends over 14 amino acids. The V gene's germline CDR1 is SGHAT and CDR2 FQDESV (reference sequence). After removal of 4 bases from V and 6 bases from J, the junction contained 6 bases not matched to a gene. CDR3 protein: CASSSKREGDTQYF. CDR3 bases: TGTGCCAGCAGCTCGAAACGGGAGGGGGATACGCAGTATTTT.

The V call is TRBV18, the J call TRBJ2-3; perhaps TRBD2 as D (5 bases). Per the germline V gene, CDR1 is KGHSH and CDR2 is LQKENI. This CDR3 has 16 amino acids. V lost 2 bases to trimming and J lost 1 base, with 13 bases between them. The CDR3 DNA follows: TGTGCCAGCTCACCATGGAGCGGCCTCGGCACAGATACGCAGTATTTT. As protein: CASSPWSGLGTDTQYF.

DNA of the CDR3: TGTGCCAGCTCACGTGGGGGCACCGATGAGCAGTTCTTC. Translated: CASSRGGTDEQFF. The chain combines TRBV18 with TRBJ2-1, with TRBD1 as a possible D gene (6 bases). V lost 4 bases and J 8 bases, leaving 12 bases between the germline ends. There are 13 residues in the CDR3. The germline gives CDR1 KGHSH, CDR2 LQKENI.

This chain uses TRBV19 with TRBJ1-1, with 7 positions matching TRBD1. This CDR3 is 15 amino acids long. Trimming cost V 1 base and J 0 bases; bases outside gene matches: 2. Germline V gives CDR1 LNHDA, CDR2 SQIVND (reference sequence). CDR3 coding DNA: TGTGCCAGTAGTATAGGGGGACAGATGAACACTGAAGCTTTCTTT. Protein sequence: CASSIGGQMNTEAFF. Combining the CDR3 with reference TRBV19 and TRBJ1-1 gives the whole variable domain DGGITQSPKYLFRKEGQNVTLSCEQNLNHDAMYWYRQDPGQGLRLIYYSQIVNDFQKGDIAEGYSVSREKKESFPLTVTSAQKNPTAFYLCASSIGGQMNTEAFFGQGTRLTVV.

This sequence joins TRBV15 and TRBJ1-6; 10 bases are a match to TRBD1. V dropped 0 bases and J dropped 0; count of bases not matched to a gene: 14. Germline CDR1 LNHNV, CDR2 YYDKDF (reference sequence). CDR3 length equals 22 residues. The CDR3 spells CATSRDRTDRGLISSYNSPLHF. Here the CDR3 DNA reads TGTGCCACCAGCAGAGATCGTACAGACAGGGGGCTCATTAGCTCCTATAATTCACCCCTCCACTTT.

V usage is TRBV5-1 and J usage is TRBJ2-1, with 14 positions matching TRBD2. Germline V gene data show CDR1 as SGHRS and CDR2 as YFSETQ. V lost 4 bases, J lost 8 bases, and 8 bases stayed unmatched. The CDR3 is 16 amino acids. DNA for the CDR3: TGCGCCAGCAGCACCGGACTAGCGGGAGGCGGGGATGAGCAGTTCTTC. The encoded protein is CASSTGLAGGGDEQFF.

This rearrangement joins TRBV4-1 to TRBJ2-5; 9 bases fit TRBD2. V lost 0 bases to trimming and J lost 5 bases; unmatched junction nucleotides: 16. There are 19 residues in the CDR3. Germline V gene sequence: CDR1 MGHRA, CDR2 YSYEKL. CDR3 protein: CASSQDELSGSHPGETQYF. The DNA for the CDR3 is TGCGCCAGCAGCCAAGATGAACTTAGCGGGAGCCACCCGGGGGAGACCCAGTACTTC.

The chain employs TRBV27 and TRBJ1-1; perhaps TRBD1 as D (6 bases). The CDR3 runs to 16 residues. The germline V and J ends were trimmed by 0 bases and 1 base, with 12 bases remaining between them. The germline V gene has CDR1 MNHEY and CDR2 SMNVEV (reference sequence). The DNA for the CDR3 is TGTGCCAGCAGTTTATCGAAAGGGGGGGGGAACACTGAAGCTTTCTTT. Amino acids: CASSLSKGGGNTEAFF.

This clone has a single count. CDR3 nucleotides: TGTGCCAGCAGCTGGAGGCCGGGACAGGGGGCCGGGGAGCTGTTTTTT. Its translation is CASSWRPGQGAGELFF. V and J are TRBV11-2 and TRBJ2-2, with TRBD1 matching over 11 bases. Germline V CDR1 and CDR2: SGHAT, FQNNGV. The V segment lost 4 bases and the J segment 6 bases; nucleotides outside the gene matches: 7. The CDR3 has 16 residues.